A selection of T cell receptor beta chains follows, all from one sample in a study of blood T cell repertoires in COVID-19. TCRdb's table, derived via immunoSEQ multiplex PCR, lists solely in-frame clones and lacks some. This sample has about 150,000 clones, with roughly 88% found just once. The sample comprised PBMCs or T cells enriched from blood (not recorded which). These receptors were taken from a woman aged 25 to 39 with acute COVID-19. CDR3s leave out the opening cysteine and the closing phenylalanine or tryptophan. The D gene is left open where the match is weak.

V gene,J gene,D gene,CDR3 protein
TRBV28,TRBJ2-4,-,ASSFISQNIQY
TRBV19,TRBJ2-1,-,ASSIAPGSYNEQF
TRBV9,TRBJ1-2,TRBD1,ASSAGQGRGYT
TRBV2,TRBJ1-5,-,ASSITGNQPQH
TRBV7-3,TRBJ2-1,-,AGPNEQF
TRBV11-2,TRBJ2-7,-,ASSLGAGLYEQY
TRBV18,TRBJ2-7,TRBD2,ASSPDLTGTSGKYEQY
TRBV13,TRBJ2-3,-,ASRVVGVSDTQY
TRBV3-1/TRBV3-2,TRBJ2-3,TRBD2,ASSRGTSGRALVADTQY
TRBV27,TRBJ2-1,-,ASSLGGAGEQF
TRBV27,TRBJ1-1,TRBD1,ASSLGQGAPGNTEAF
TRBV24-1,TRBJ1-5,-,ATSDARQLSNQPQH
TRBV24-1,TRBJ1-5,-,ATSDSVGVNQPQH
TRBV10-3,TRBJ2-1,TRBD1,AISEPGQGHNEQF
TRBV4-1,TRBJ2-1,TRBD2,ASSHPRGLAGGPSSYNEQF
TRBV29-1,TRBJ2-7,TRBD1,SVVTVQGSSYEQY
TRBV29-1,TRBJ1-5,-,SVKNRDPSQPQH
TRBV5-1,TRBJ1-4,-,ASSLQGPNEKLF
TRBV15,TRBJ2-2,-,ATSRGQGSGELF
TRBV28,TRBJ1-5,-,ASSGTVSGYSNQPQH
TRBV2,TRBJ2-7,TRBD1,ASSEGETGNTYEQY
TRBV24-1,TRBJ1-3,TRBD1,ATSDPGQGGNTIY
TRBV11-2,TRBJ2-7,TRBD1,ASSLRTGSSWAYEQY
TRBV30,TRBJ1-2,-,AWSGGSFEGYT
TRBV5-6,TRBJ1-2,-,ASSYLSDSRGGGYGYT
TRBV7-2,TRBJ2-7,TRBD1,ASSFYPGQTYEQY
TRBV28,TRBJ2-7,TRBD1,ASIGTGDSYEQY
TRBV28,TRBJ1-2,TRBD1,ASSPPETGGLIGYT
TRBV6-5,TRBJ2-7,TRBD2,ASNRLAPTYEQY
TRBV12-3/TRBV12-4,TRBJ1-2,-,ASSTAYGYT
TRBV7-7,TRBJ2-1,TRBD2,ASSLATGTSAEQF
TRBV19,TRBJ1-1,-,ASSFQGWGNTEAF
TRBV7-9,TRBJ2-3,-,ASSYGAGDTQY
TRBV2,TRBJ2-2,-,ASSTERGELF
TRBV6-4,TRBJ2-1,TRBD2,ASSELAGGVNEQF
TRBV18,TRBJ1-4,-,ASSVNRATNEKLF
TRBV9,TRBJ2-5,TRBD2,ASSSVEGSGNIGETQY
TRBV5-1,TRBJ2-2,TRBD1,ASSLDTGGTGELF
TRBV6-5,TRBJ2-7,-,ASSYSAGESSYEQY
TRBV6-5,TRBJ1-2,-,ASSLGTGDGYT
TRBV7-9,TRBJ2-5,-,ASSLRGETQY
TRBV19,TRBJ2-7,TRBD1,ASSVGTDSYEQY
TRBV6-5,TRBJ1-3,-,ASRQTGRRNTIY
TRBV28,TRBJ1-1,-,ASRERNTEAF
TRBV7-9,TRBJ1-6,TRBD1,ASSSPGQGSPLH